Listed here are 8 T cell receptor beta chains from one sample, sequenced in a study of T cell repertoires in cytomegalovirus infection. In TCRdb, the reads were re-called with MiXCR into one record per CDR3 protein. This sample has about 110,000 distinct CDR3 sequences, with approximately 45% found just once. Their target antigens are unknown. The source was CD8+ T cells from cultured PBMCs, collected from culture after CMV antigen stimulation. These receptors were taken from a human donor in good health (CMV status not recorded). Some clones in this sample may be carry-over from other donors' samples.

The rearrangement joins TRBV27 to TRBJ1-2; D is perhaps TRBD1 (5 bases). V gave up 3 bases and J gave up 3 bases, with 11 bases separating them. Per germline, CDR1 MNHEY and CDR2 SMNVEV (reference sequence). The CDR3 runs 14 residues. The CDR3 reads CASSLNGGHYGYTF. CDR3 coding DNA: TGTGCCAGCAGTTTGAATGGGGGTCACTATGGCTACACCTTC.

The chain combines TRBV29-1 with TRBJ2-2; D is perhaps TRBD1 (6 bases). The CDR3 length is 15 residues. CDR1 is SQVTM and CDR2 is ANQGSEA in the germline V gene. Trimming took off 5 bases at V and 2 bases at J, with 15 bases between the two ends. DNA of the CDR3: TGCAGCGTTAACGGCGGACAGACCAACACCGGGGAGCTGTTTTTT. Translated, it gives CSVNGGQTNTGELFF.

This rearrangement joins TRBV5-6 to TRBJ1-1, with a tentative D call TRBD1 (5 bases). Germline-derived CDR1 and CDR2 are SGHDT and YYEEEE. The CDR3 has 11 amino acids. Trimming shortened V by 4 bases and J by 6 bases, and 7 bases separated the two germline ends. CDR3 DNA: TGTGCCAGCAGCGAGGGACCTGAAGCTTTCTTT. Protein product: CASSEGPEAFF. The full variable domain, in which reference TRBV5-6 and TRBJ1-1 provide the parts outside the CDR3, is DAGVTQSPTHLIKTRGQQVTLRCSPKSGHDTVSWYQQALGQGPQFIFQYYEEEERQRGNFPDRFSGHQFPNYSSELNVNALLLGDSALYLCASSEGPEAFFGQGTRLTVV.

The CDR3 loop reads CASSFDWGANYNEQFF. CDR3 DNA sequence: TGTGCCAGCAGCTTCGACTGGGGTGCAAACTACAATGAGCAGTTCTTC. This chain uses TRBV7-2 with TRBJ2-1, with D unclear. The CDR3 totals 16 residues. V lost 3 bases and J 3 bases, leaving 15 bases between the germline ends. From germline, CDR1 is SGHTA and CDR2 FQGNSA.

This clonotype showed up just a few times. V usage is TRBV7-6 and J usage is TRBJ1-1, with 9 bases that match TRBD1. After removal of 2 bases from V and 7 bases from J, the junction contained 8 bases not matched to a gene. Per the germline V gene, CDR1 is SGHVS and CDR2 is FNYEAQ. This CDR3 is 15 amino acids long. The CDR3 here is CASSLSSTGGIEAFF. The DNA for the CDR3 is TGTGCCAGCAGCTTATCTTCGACAGGGGGGATTGAAGCTTTCTTT.

V usage is TRBV27 and J usage is TRBJ1-2; 8 nucleotides agree with TRBD1. V gave up 5 bases and J gave up 6 bases; unmatched junction bases: 11. This CDR3 region has 15 residues. The V gene's germline CDR1 is MNHEY and CDR2 SMNVEV (reference sequence). CDR3 loop: CASSTGGGRSDGYTF. The DNA of the CDR3 is TGTGCCAGCAGTACAGGGGGGGGCAGGAGTGATGGCTACACCTTC.

The rearrangement links TRBV7-9 to TRBJ1-4; 8 bases are a match to TRBD1. The CDR3 totals 15 residues. The V gene's germline CDR1 is SEHNR and CDR2 FQNEAQ (reference sequence). Losses at the gene ends were 5 bases for V and 5 bases for J; bases not matched to a gene: 7. CDR3 residues: CASSDRTGWNEKLFF. The CDR3 DNA sequence: TGTGCCAGCAGCGACCGGACAGGGTGGAATGAAAAACTGTTTTTT.

The chain joins TRBV28 to TRBJ2-3; TRBD2 matches at 10 bases. Germline-derived CDR1 and CDR2 are MDHEN and SYDVKM. V gave up 6 bases and J gave up 0 bases; unmatched junction bases: 3. The CDR3 totals 15 residues. CDR3 bases: TGTGCCAGCAGCAAACTAGCGGGGAGCACAGATACGCAGTATTTT. Protein: CASSKLAGSTDTQYF. Supplemented by reference TRBV28 and TRBJ2-3, the full variable domain reads DVKVTQSSRYLVKRTGEKVFLECVQDMDHENMFWYRQDPGLGLRLIYFSYDVKMKEKGDIPEGYSVSREKKERFSLILESASTNQTSMYLCASSKLAGSTDTQYFGPGTRLTVL.